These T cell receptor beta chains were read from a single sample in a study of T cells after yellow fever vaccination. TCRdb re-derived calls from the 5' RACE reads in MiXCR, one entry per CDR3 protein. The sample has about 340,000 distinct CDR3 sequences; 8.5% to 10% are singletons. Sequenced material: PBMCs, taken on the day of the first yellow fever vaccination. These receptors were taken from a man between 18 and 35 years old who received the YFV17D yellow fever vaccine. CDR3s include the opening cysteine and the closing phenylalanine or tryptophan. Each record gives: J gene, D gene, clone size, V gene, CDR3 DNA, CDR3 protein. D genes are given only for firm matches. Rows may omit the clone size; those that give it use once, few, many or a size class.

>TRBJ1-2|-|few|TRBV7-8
TGTGCCAGCAGCCCAGTAGTGGGGAGGGGAAAAAATAACTATGGCTACACCTTC
CASSPVVGRGKNNYGYTF
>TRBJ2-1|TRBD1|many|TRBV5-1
TGCGCCAGCAGCCGGGACAGTAACAATGAGCAGTTCTTC
CASSRDSNNEQFF
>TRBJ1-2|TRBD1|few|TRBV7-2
TGTGCCAGCAGCTCCTTCCGAGGACAGGTGGATGGCTACACCTTC
CASSSFRGQVDGYTF
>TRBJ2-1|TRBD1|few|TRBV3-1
TGTGCCAGCAGCCTCGGGACAGGGGGTTGGAATGAGCAGTTCTTC
CASSLGTGGWNEQFF
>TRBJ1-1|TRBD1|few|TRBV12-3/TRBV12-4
TGTGCCAGCACTCAACAGGGGGGCACTGAAGCTTTCTTT
CASTQQGGTEAFF
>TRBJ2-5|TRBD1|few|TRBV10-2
TGCGCCAGCAGAGGACAGGTATTGCAGGAGACCCAGTACTTC
CASRGQVLQETQYF
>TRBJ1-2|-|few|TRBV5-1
TGCGCCAGCAGCCCTCGGACAGCGCGGGACTATGGCTACACCTTC
CASSPRTARDYGYTF
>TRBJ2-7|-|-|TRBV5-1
TGCGCCAGCAGCTTGGATGGCCGGGGGGCCAGCTCCTACGAGCAGTACTTC
CASSLDGRGASSYEQYF
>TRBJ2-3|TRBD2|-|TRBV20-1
TGCAGTGCGAGGGGATCGGCGGGGGGTTCGCAGGATACGCAGTATTTT
CSARGSAGGSQDTQYF
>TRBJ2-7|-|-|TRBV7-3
TGTGCCAGCAGCCCTTACCCGACAGAGACCTACGAGCAGTACTTC
CASSPYPTETYEQYF
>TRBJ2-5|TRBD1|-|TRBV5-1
TGCGCCAGCAGCTTGGAAACCGGGACAGGGGGGGAGACCCAGTACTTC
CASSLETGTGGETQYF
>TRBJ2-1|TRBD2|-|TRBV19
TGTGCCAGTAGTATTGGACTAGCGGGGGGGCCCAATGAGCAGTTCTTC
CASSIGLAGGPNEQFF
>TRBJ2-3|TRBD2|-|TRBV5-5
TGTGCCAGCAGCTTGCCCGGGACTAGCGAATCAGGGGACACGCAGTATTTT
CASSLPGTSESGDTQYF
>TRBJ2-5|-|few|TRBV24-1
TGTGCCACCAGTCAGGGGTACCAAGAGACCCAGTACTTC
CATSQGYQETQYF
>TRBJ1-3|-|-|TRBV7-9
TGTGCCAGCAGCTTATCTGGAGAGAGCTCTGGAAACACCATATATTTT
CASSLSGESSGNTIYF
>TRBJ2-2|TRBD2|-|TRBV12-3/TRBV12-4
TGTGCCAGCAGTTTAGCGCTGCGGGGGGGCCCCGGGGAGCTGTTTTTT
CASSLALRGGPGELFF
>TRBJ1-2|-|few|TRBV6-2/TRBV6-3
TGTGCCAGCAGTCACCGACAGATTAATGGCTACACCTTC
CASSHRQINGYTF
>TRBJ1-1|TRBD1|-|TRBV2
TGTGCCAGAAACCGGGACAGGGAGGGTATTGGGCCTAACACTGAAGCTTTCTTT
CARNRDREGIGPNTEAFF
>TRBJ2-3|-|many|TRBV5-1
TGCGCCAGCAGCCTCCAAGCGGGTATAACCACAGATACGCAGTATTTT
CASSLQAGITTDTQYF
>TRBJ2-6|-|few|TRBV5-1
TGCGCCAGCAGCTTACGACAGGCCTCTGGGGCCAACGTCCTGACTTTC
CASSLRQASGANVLTF
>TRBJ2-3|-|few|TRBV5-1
TGCGCCAGCAGCTTGTCGGGACTTCCAGATACGCAGTATTTT
CASSLSGLPDTQYF
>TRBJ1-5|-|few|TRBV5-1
TGCGCCAGCAGCCCTGGCGCGGACGGGGGTCAGCCCCAGCATTTT
CASSPGADGGQPQHF
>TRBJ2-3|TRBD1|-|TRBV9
TGTGCCAGCAGCTCAAGACAGGGGGCGGTAGATACGCAGTATTTT
CASSSRQGAVDTQYF
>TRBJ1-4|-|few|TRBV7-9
TGTGCCAGCAGCTTCCCCGACAGAGCTAATGAAAAACTGTTTTTT
CASSFPDRANEKLFF
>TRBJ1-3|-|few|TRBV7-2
TGTGCCAGCAGCCCCACAGGGTTTCTTGGAAACACCATATATTTT
CASSPTGFLGNTIYF
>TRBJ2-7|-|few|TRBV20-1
TGCAGTGCTGGAGCCACGAATAGGGACACCTACGAGCAGTACTTC
CSAGATNRDTYEQYF
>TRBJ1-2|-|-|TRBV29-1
TGCAGCGTTAATCGAGCTAACTATGGCTACACCTTC
CSVNRANYGYTF
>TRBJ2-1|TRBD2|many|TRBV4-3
TGCGCCAGCAGCCAAGATCTAGCGGGCTCCTACAATGAGCAGTTCTTC
CASSQDLAGSYNEQFF
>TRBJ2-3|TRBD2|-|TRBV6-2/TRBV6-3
TGTGCCAGCAGTTCTAAAGAGCGGGGGGCGCAGTATTTT
CASSSKERGAQYF
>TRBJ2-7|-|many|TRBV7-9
TGTGCCAGCAGCTTGAATCCGGTAGGCTTCTCCTACGAGCAGTACTTC
CASSLNPVGFSYEQYF
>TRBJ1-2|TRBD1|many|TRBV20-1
TGCAGTCCCCCCCCGGGGACAGGGGGCGTCTATGGCTACACCTTC
CSPPPGTGGVYGYTF
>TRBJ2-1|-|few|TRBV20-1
TGCAGTGCTGGGGGGCCCTACAATGAGCAGTTCTTC
CSAGGPYNEQFF